These 21 T cell receptor beta chains originate from one sample sequenced in a study of PD-L1 blockade in urothelial cancer. The time point is: pretreatment peripheral blood. TCRdb keeps only in-frame clones here, not all; method: immunoSEQ multiplex PCR. The data hold 55,000 to 75,000 clones, with roughly four fifths observed a single time. The starting material was PBMCs, obtained around atezolizumab (anti-PD-L1) treatment. Receptors were obtained from a man between 65 and 85 years old with urothelial cancer.

The chain employs TRBV2 and TRBJ2-7, with 9 bases that match TRBD2. Germline loops: CDR1 SNHLY, CDR2 FYNNEI. The trim removed 0 bases at V and 4 bases at J, leaving 13 bases unmatched. The CDR3 totals 18 residues. The CDR3 nucleotides are TGTGCCAGCAGTGAAGCGCGGGGGGGTGGTAGTCGGTCTTACGAGCAGTACTTC. As protein: CASSEARGGGSRSYEQYF.

CDR3 sequence reads: CASSLDGEAQETQYF. The CDR3 DNA sequence: TGTGCCAGCAGCTTAGATGGAGAGGCCCAAGAGACCCAGTACTTC. The chain employs TRBV11-3 and TRBJ2-5; D gene ambiguous. CDR1 is SGHNT, CDR2 YENEEA, per germline. CDR3 length equals 15 residues. With 0 bases removed from V and 1 base from J, the gap between germline ends came to 9 bases. Together with reference TRBV11-3 and TRBJ2-5, the CDR3 gives the full variable domain: EAGVVQSPRYKIIEKKQPVAFWCNPISGHNTLYWYLQNLGQGPELLIRYENEEAVDDSQLPKDRFSAERLKGVDSTLKIQPAELGDSAVYLCASSLDGEAQETQYFGPGTRLLVL.

J is TRBJ2-2 and V is TRBV5-1; 7 bases map to TRBD2. The CDR3 has 15 residues. CDR1 SGHRS and CDR2 YFSETQ come from the germline V gene. Trimming at V came to 0 bases and at J to 7 bases, leaving 6 bases not matched to a gene. CDR3 coding DNA: TGCGCCAGCAGCTTGGACGGGGAGGGGTACGGGGAGCTGTTTTTT. Amino acid sequence: CASSLDGEGYGELFF.

The chain employs TRBV4-1 and TRBJ2-5; D perhaps matches TRBD2 (5 bases). The J call is in doubt because the DNA end fits TRBJ2-7 better. This CDR3 contains 14 residues. Germline CDR1 and CDR2: MGHRA and YSYEKL. CDR3 coding DNA: TGCGCCAGCCGACCCGGGCGGGCTTCCTACGAGCAGTACTTC. Translating gives CASRPGRASYEQYF.

The chain employs TRBV2 and TRBJ2-7, with 7 nucleotides matching TRBD2. The V gene end was trimmed by 5 bases and the J gene end by 2 bases; junction bases not matched to a gene: 9. This CDR3 contains 15 residues. CDR1 SNHLY and CDR2 FYNNEI come from the germline V gene. CDR3: CASSLEGGRTYEQYF. The CDR3 region has the DNA TGTGCCAGCAGTCTGGAGGGAGGGCGTACCTACGAGCAGTACTTC.

This chain uses TRBV5-1 with TRBJ2-5; TRBD2 agrees at 8 bases. The CDR3 sequence is 14 residues long. Germline loops: CDR1 SGHRS, CDR2 YFSETQ. V trimming: 4 bases; J trimming: 1 base; junction bases outside the gene matches: 3. The CDR3 coding sequence is TGCGCCAGCAGCGTACTAGCGGTCCAAGAGACCCAGTACTTC. Residues: CASSVLAVQETQYF.

V usage is TRBV6-4 and J usage is TRBJ2-7; TRBD2 agrees at 8 bases. The CDR3 contains 16 residues. Germline assignment: CDR1 MRHNA and CDR2 SNTAGT. With 7 bases clipped from V and 5 bases from J, the junction kept 16 bases outside the gene matches. For the CDR3, the DNA is TGTGCCAGCATCCCATCCGGTGAGCGGGAGTACAACGAGCAGTACTTC. This gives the protein CASIPSGEREYNEQYF.

This rearrangement joins TRBV15 to TRBJ2-5; 10 bases are shared with TRBD1. Trimming took 0 bases from V and 7 from J; bases not matched to a gene: 2. The CDR3 spans 14 residues. Germline V gene lookup returns CDR1 LNHNV and CDR2 YYDKDF (reference sequence). CDR3 loop: CATSRERDRGTQYF. DNA for the CDR3: TGTGCCACCAGCAGAGAGAGGGACAGGGGGACCCAGTACTTC.

The rearrangement links TRBV19 to TRBJ1-5; a weak D match, TRBD1 (6 bases). In germline, CDR1 is LNHDA, CDR2 SQIVND (reference sequence). The CDR3 extends over 18 amino acids. Deletions cut 3 bases from V and 1 base from J, with 19 bases between. The CDR3, as DNA: TGTGCCAGTAGTATCCCAAACCGCAGGGGAGGGAGCAATCAGCCCCAGCATTTT. As protein: CASSIPNRRGGSNQPQHF.

CDR3 DNA sequence: TGTGCCAGCAGCTATAGACAGTATGGGTCCGGGGAGCTGTTTTTT. Its protein product is CASSYRQYGSGELFF. The V gene is TRBV6-5, the J gene TRBJ2-2; tentatively, D is TRBD1 (5 bases). Trimming stripped 6 bases from V and 6 bases from J, with 17 bases between. Looked up from germline, CDR1 is MNHEY and CDR2 is SVGAGI. The CDR3 is made up of 15 amino acids.

Concerning this clone: Sequence at one end of the junction differs from germline and may be a read error. The chain links TRBV9 to TRBJ2-7, with a weak D call TRBD2 (5 bases). CDR3 length: 15 amino acids. The germline V gene has CDR1 SGDLS and CDR2 YYNGEE. For the CDR3, the DNA is TGTGCCGGCAGCGTAGACGGGGAAGAGGTCTCCGAGCAGTACTTC. Translated, it gives CAGSVDGEEVSEQYF.

The J gene is TRBJ2-5, the V gene TRBV19; possibly TRBD1 for D (6 bases). V was cut by 7 bases and J by 2 bases, with 11 bases left in between. There are 13 residues in the CDR3. CDR1 is LNHDA and CDR2 is SQIVND in the germline V gene (reference sequence). The CDR3 sequence: CASNTRGQETQYF. The DNA of the CDR3 is TGTGCCAGTAATACGAGGGGGCAAGAGACCCAGTACTTC.

The chain has TRBV7-8 and TRBJ1-2; D gene uncertain. V lost 1 base and J lost 10, with 16 bases in between. The germline V gene has CDR1 SGHVS and CDR2 FQNEAQ. This CDR3 is built from 14 residues. The CDR3 here is CASSLVVGPGVYTF. CDR3 bases: TGTGCCAGCAGCTTAGTAGTTGGTCCTGGAGTCTACACCTTC. Full variable domain (rest looked up from reference TRBV7-8 and TRBJ1-2): GAGVSQSPRYKVAKRGQDVALRCDPISGHVSLFWYQQALGQGPEFLTYFQNEAQLDKSGLPSDRFFAERPEGSVSTLKIQRTQQEDSAVYLCASSLVVGPGVYTFGSGTRLTVV.

This chain uses TRBV4-3 with TRBJ1-4; TRBD1 matches at 9 bases. The J segment lost 14 bases and the V segment lost 4 bases, leaving 14 bases of the junction unmatched. Germline values: CDR1 LGHNA, CDR2 YSLEER. The CDR3 extends over 15 amino acids. CDR3 protein: CASSPSTNRDRVLFF. CDR3 nucleotide sequence: TGCGCCAGCAGCCCATCCACAAACCGGGACAGGGTCCTGTTTTTT.

The rearrangement joins TRBV15 to TRBJ1-2; a weak D match, TRBD1 (5 bases). This CDR3 is 14 amino acids long. Germline loops: CDR1 LNHNV, CDR2 YYDKDF (reference sequence). V dropped 5 bases and J dropped 2 bases, with 12 bases sitting between them. This CDR3 is CATSRSTDNYGYTF. In DNA form, the CDR3 reads TGTGCCACCAGCCGGTCGACAGACAACTATGGCTACACCTTC.

This clone was detected ten times or more. This chain links TRBV28 with TRBJ2-1; 9 bases align to TRBD1. Trimming took 6 bases from V and 6 from J; bases not matched to a gene: 18. Looked up from germline, CDR1 is MDHEN and CDR2 is SYDVKM. This CDR3 is 18 amino acids long. Here the CDR3 reads CASSPGAGFGTGLNEQFF. The CDR3, as DNA: TGTGCCAGCAGCCCCGGGGCGGGGTTCGGGACAGGGCTCAATGAGCAGTTCTTC.

The chain couples TRBV30 to TRBJ2-7, with 8 bases that match TRBD2. Germline CDR1 and CDR2: GTSNPN and SVGIG (reference sequence). V shed 8 bases and J 8 bases; nucleotides not matched to a gene: 17. CDR3 length equals 14 residues. The chain's CDR3 is CALEYWSGSGQQYF. The CDR3 DNA is TGTGCCCTGGAGTACTGGAGCGGGAGTGGACAGCAGTACTTC.

The CDR3: CASKGQGYEQFF. The CDR3 nucleotides read TGTGCCAGCAAGGGACAGGGTTATGAGCAGTTCTTC. This chain uses TRBV28 with TRBJ2-1, with TRBD1 matching over 9 bases. CDR1 is MDHEN, CDR2 SYDVKM, per germline. The V and J ends lost 7 bases and 8 bases, in that order; junction bases with no gene match: 3. The CDR3 spans 12 residues.

V is TRBV15 and J is TRBJ2-7, with D unresolved. The CDR3 extends over 14 amino acids. The V gene's germline CDR1 is LNHNV and CDR2 YYDKDF (reference sequence). The V and J ends lost 5 bases and 2 bases respectively, with 13 bases between them. The DNA of the CDR3 is TGTGCCACCAGCCAGCAGGTAACGACCTACGAGCAGTACTTC. It specifies CATSQQVTTYEQYF.

This chain joins TRBV15 and TRBJ2-6; a possible D gene is TRBD1 (5 bases). In germline, CDR1 is LNHNV, CDR2 YYDKDF (reference sequence). With 1 base removed from V and 2 bases from J, the gap between germline ends came to 9 bases. The CDR3 has 16 residues. CDR3 in DNA: TGTGCCACCAGCAGAGTAACACAGGCTGGGGCCAACGTCCTGACTTTC. Encoded protein: CATSRVTQAGANVLTF.

This clone turned up a few times. The V call is TRBV5-1, the J call TRBJ2-7; TRBD2 agrees at 10 bases. Trimming at V came to 4 bases and at J to 3 bases, leaving 13 bases not matched to a gene. The CDR3 contains 17 residues. The germline V gene has CDR1 SGHRS and CDR2 YFSETQ. The CDR3, as DNA: TGCGCCAGCAGCATTAGCGGGAGGATTTCCTCTTACTACGAGCAGTACTTC. Translation: CASSISGRISSYYEQYF.